Detailed here is one T cell receptor (beta chain). Its target is not known. The assay was immunoSEQ multiplex PCR, and TCRdb's table has in-frame clones only and misses some. Among around 26,000 clones listed, over 60% were seen once. V trimming: 1 base; J trimming: 2 bases; junction bases outside the gene matches: 3. The V gene's germline CDR1 is SGHAT and CDR2 FQNNGV. The CDR3 is 15 amino acids. These data are taken from a study of OX40 agonist ivuxolimab in advanced cancers. Study details: Age averaged approximately 60 years (range roughly 23 to 90), and roughly 80% were male.

The study's findings and limits: The antigens recognized by the expanded peripheral T cells, that is their antigen specificity, were not determined. CD8+ T cells were the subset that, on average, had more expanded clones than CD4+.

The material sequenced was CD4+ or CD8+ T cells sorted from blood, taken in a trial of the OX40 agonist ivuxolimab. This receptor was obtained from an adult with an advanced solid tumor such as melanoma, head and neck, liver or kidney cancer. J is TRBJ2-3 and V is TRBV11-2, with 7 bases fitting TRBD2. CDR3 sequence: CASSLAGGYTDTQYF. The CDR3 bases are TGTGCCAGCAGCTTAGCGGGGGGATACACAGATACGCAGTATTTT.